This T cell receptor beta chain was captured by sequencing in a study of patients and donors after allogeneic stem cell transplantation. TCRdb re-called the RT-PCR reads through MiXCR, storing one row per CDR3 protein. The sample consists of about 90,000 distinct CDR3 sequences, about 44% of them appearing once. This clonotype was seen only a few times. The sample consisted of blood, either unsorted or a sorted T cell fraction (not recorded which). The TCR comes from a human donor who was either an allogeneic HSCT recipient or a stem cell or donor lymphocyte infusion donor (not recorded which). It is not recorded whose cells these are; they may come from a transplant donor.

CDR3 DNA: TGCAGTGCTAGAGGGGGCAGCGCTGAAGCTTTCTTT. It specifies CSARGGSAEAFF. V is TRBV20-1 and J is TRBJ1-1, with D possibly being TRBD1 (5 bases). This CDR3 is built from 12 residues. Germline V CDR1 and CDR2: DFQATT, SNEGSKA (reference sequence). Deletions cut 1 base from V and 6 bases from J, with 9 bases between.